These 5 T cell receptor beta chains share one sample of origin, sequenced in a study of blood T cell repertoires in COVID-19. Sequenced by immunoSEQ multiplex PCR; TCRdb stores in-frame clones only, minus some. The sample lists tens of thousands of clones; approximately 78% were seen once. The specimen sequenced was peripheral blood. The source is a woman older than 75 with acute or convalescent COVID-19.

This clone was found a few times. The V and J genes are TRBV10-1 and TRBJ2-2; TRBD1 might be the D (6 bases). This CDR3 comprises 15 residues. V shed 2 bases and J shed 2 bases, with 9 bases lying between them. Germline CDR1 reads WNHNN; CDR2 reads SYGVQD (reference sequence). CDR3 loop: CASSEVRGNTGELFF. The CDR3 nucleotides are TGCGCCAGCAGTGAGGTCAGGGGAAACACCGGGGAGCTGTTTTTT.

The chain couples TRBV27 to TRBJ2-5; 8 bases match TRBD2. J gave up 5 bases and V 3 bases, and 8 bases lay outside the gene matches. CDR3 size: 15 residues. Germline CDR1 MNHEY, CDR2 SMNVEV (reference sequence). DNA of the CDR3: TGTGCCAGCAGTTTCTCGGGGGGGGTCCAGGAGACCCAGTACTTC. Protein: CASSFSGGVQETQYF.

The CDR3 bases are TGTGCCTGGTACAAGCTCAGGGTGAGCTATGGCTACACCTTC. Its protein is CAWYKLRVSYGYTF. The genes are TRBV30 and TRBJ1-2, with D possibly TRBD1 on 5 matching bases. V was pared by 5 bases and J by 4 bases, with 17 bases between. This CDR3 contains 14 residues. Per germline, CDR1 GTSNPN and CDR2 SVGIG (reference sequence).

The chain uses TRBV7-6 and TRBJ1-1; maybe TRBD1 (6 bases). The CDR3 sequence is 15 residues long. Germline-derived CDR1 and CDR2 are SGHVS and FNYEAQ. The V end lost 1 base, the J end lost 0 bases, and 9 bases lay between the germline ends. The CDR3 reads CASSLVGGLNTEAFF. CDR3 coding DNA: TGTGCCAGCAGCTTAGTTGGGGGCCTGAACACTGAAGCTTTCTTT.

This clone has a handful of counts. The rearrangement uses TRBV5-1 and TRBJ1-1; the D gene is possibly TRBD1 (5 bases). CDR1 and CDR2 (germline): SGHRS, YFSETQ. Trimming took 4 bases from V and 6 from J, leaving 16 bases between them. The CDR3 has 14 amino acids. CDR3 residues: CASSMRGASPEAFF. The CDR3 DNA is TGCGCCAGCAGCATGCGTGGGGCATCCCCTGAAGCTTTCTTT.